One and the same sample provided the 18 T cell receptor beta chains below, sequenced in a study of blood T cell repertoires in COVID-19. Produced via immunoSEQ multiplex PCR; TCRdb's table is partial and in-frame only. The sample contains approximately 100,000 clones, around 90% of which appear only once. The sample was peripheral blood. All receptors derive from a human donor in a cohort sampled during active COVID-19.

The genes are TRBV3-1 (or the pseudogene TRBV3-2) and TRBJ1-6; maybe TRBD1 (6 bases). Trimming removed 5 bases at V and 6 bases at J, with 14 bases between. The germline V gene encodes CDR1 LGHDT and CDR2 YNNKEL (reference sequence). This CDR3 region has 15 residues. The CDR3 is CASSEQGSFNSPLHF. For the CDR3, the DNA is TGTGCCAGCAGCGAACAGGGCTCTTTTAATTCACCCCTCCACTTT.

The chain joins TRBV6-1 to TRBJ2-3; no clear D gene. The germline CDR1 and CDR2 sequences are MNHNS and SASEGT. V was pared by 1 base and J by 0 bases, with 8 bases between. The CDR3 is 15 amino acids. The CDR3 is CASSEVRVSTDTQYF. The DNA of the CDR3 is TGTGCCAGCAGTGAAGTACGGGTTAGCACAGATACGCAGTATTTT.

The chain uses TRBV6-5 and TRBJ2-1; TRBD2 matches 13 bases. The CDR3 covers 15 residues. V trimming: 5 bases; J trimming: 5 bases; junction bases outside the gene matches: 3. The germline V gene encodes CDR1 MNHEY and CDR2 SVGAGI. In DNA, the CDR3 is TGTGCCAGCAGTCTCGGGACTAGCGGGAACAATGAGCAGTTCTTC. It translates to CASSLGTSGNNEQFF.

V usage is TRBV6-2 or TRBV6-3 and J usage is TRBJ1-2; 11 nucleotides match TRBD1. V shed 5 bases and J 0 bases; nucleotides not matched to a gene: 8. The CDR3 contains 17 residues. CDR1 is MNHEY and CDR2 is SVGEGT in the germline V gene. Here the CDR3 DNA reads TGTGCCAGCAGTCAAGGACAGGGGGCGAGAACTAACTATGGCTACACCTTC. It yields the protein CASSQGQGARTNYGYTF.

V and J are TRBV29-1 and TRBJ2-7; 11 bases are a match to TRBD2. After removal of 6 bases from V and 3 bases from J, the junction contained 4 bases not matched to a gene. The CDR3 runs 13 residues. Germline V gives CDR1 SQVTM, CDR2 ANQGSEA. The CDR3 sequence is CSVILAGDYEQYF. For the CDR3, the DNA is TGCAGCGTCATACTAGCGGGAGACTACGAGCAGTACTTC.

The chain joins TRBV6-5 to TRBJ2-6; D is unresolved. Looked up from germline, CDR1 is MNHEY and CDR2 is SVGAGI. CDR3 length: 13 amino acids. Trimming took off 7 bases at V and 1 base at J, with 5 bases between the two ends. This CDR3 reads CASMRSGANVLTF. The CDR3 DNA reads TGTGCCAGCATGAGGTCTGGGGCCAACGTCCTGACTTTC.

This chain's CDR3 is CASSLQDRGYEQYF. CDR3 nucleotide sequence: TGTGCCAGCAGTTTACAGGACAGGGGTTACGAGCAGTACTTC. V and J are TRBV27 and TRBJ2-7; 9 bases map to TRBD1. Germline V CDR1 and CDR2: MNHEY, SMNVEV (reference sequence). V trimming: 2 bases; J trimming: 4 bases; junction bases outside the gene matches: 3. This CDR3 comprises 14 residues.

The chain joins TRBV7-8 to TRBJ1-2, with unresolved D. CDR1 and CDR2 (germline): SGHVS, FQNEAQ. Between the trimmed V and J ends, which lost 0 bases and 4 bases, there was a span of 9 bases. This CDR3 is 14 amino acids long. CDR3 amino acids: CASSLAGSPYGYTF. The CDR3 bases are TGTGCCAGCAGCTTAGCGGGCAGCCCCTATGGCTACACCTTC. The full variable domain, rest sourced from reference TRBV7-8 and TRBJ1-2, is GAGVSQSPRYKVAKRGQDVALRCDPISGHVSLFWYQQALGQGPEFLTYFQNEAQLDKSGLPSDRFFAERPEGSVSTLKIQRTQQEDSAVYLCASSLAGSPYGYTFGSGTRLTVV.

The sample holds one count of this clone. The chain recombines TRBV6-5 with TRBJ2-1, with 7 bases fitting TRBD2. J gave up 0 bases and V 6 bases, and 5 bases lay outside the gene matches. Germline values: CDR1 MNHEY, CDR2 SVGAGI. The CDR3 contains 15 residues. CDR3 DNA: TGTGCCAGCAGACCCAGCGGGAACTCCTACAATGAGCAGTTCTTC. Protein: CASRPSGNSYNEQFF.

The rearrangement joins TRBV5-5 to TRBJ2-1; tentative D call: TRBD1 (5 bases). CDR3 length equals 14 residues. Germline V gene sequence: CDR1 SGHKS, CDR2 YYEKEE (reference sequence). The V and J ends lost 0 bases and 5 bases respectively, with 9 bases between them. CDR3 in DNA: TGTGCCAGCAGCTTGGCTATGGGGCACAATGAGCAGTTCTTC. This codes for CASSLAMGHNEQFF.

The chain carries TRBV5-4 and TRBJ1-1, with TRBD1 as a possible D gene (5 bases). Trimming cost V 4 bases and J 8 bases, with 18 bases left between them. The CDR3 is 14 amino acids. Looked up from germline, CDR1 is SGHNT and CDR2 is YYREEE (reference sequence). The CDR3 reads CASSRGFGPIEAFF. The CDR3 nucleotides are TGTGCCAGCAGCCGGGGGTTTGGGCCGATCGAAGCTTTCTTT.

This rearrangement joins TRBV7-9 to TRBJ1-2, with 7 bases fitting TRBD1. CDR3 size: 15 residues. Germline lookup yields CDR1 SEHNR and CDR2 FQNEAQ (reference sequence). J lost 8 bases, V lost 5 bases, and 14 bases had no gene match. CDR3 residues: CASSPRGQGVEGYTF. For the CDR3, the DNA is TGTGCCAGCAGCCCCCGGGGGCAGGGGGTCGAAGGCTACACCTTC.

In its sample, this clone is medium-sized. This chain connects TRBV28 to TRBJ2-1, with D tentatively TRBD1 (5 bases). Trimming removed 4 bases from V and 8 bases from J, with 12 bases in between. The germline gives CDR1 MDHEN, CDR2 SYDVKM. The CDR3 extends over 13 amino acids. The CDR3 reads CASSSPMGHEQFF. CDR3 nucleotide sequence: TGTGCCAGCAGTTCGCCGATGGGGCATGAGCAGTTCTTC.

V and J are TRBV15 and TRBJ2-2; possible D gene TRBD2, 6 bases. Looked up from germline, CDR1 is LNHNV and CDR2 is YYDKDF (reference sequence). Trimming shortened V by 0 bases and J by 0 bases, and 11 bases separated the two germline ends. This CDR3 region has 17 residues. The CDR3 DNA reads TGTGCCACCAGCAGAGATCGCGGGGATCCGAACACCGGGGAGCTGTTTTTT. Amino acid sequence: CATSRDRGDPNTGELFF. Full variable domain (remainder filled in from reference TRBV15 and TRBJ2-2): DAMVIQNPRYQVTQFGKPVTLSCSQTLNHNVMYWYQQKSSQAPKLLFHYYDKDFNNEADTPDNFQSRRPNTSFCFLDIRSPGLGDTAMYLCATSRDRGDPNTGELFFGEGSRLTVL.

The chain has TRBV9 and TRBJ2-1; 7 nucleotides align to TRBD2. The junction had 7 bases not matched to a gene; V was cut back by 7 bases and J by 0 bases. The germline gives CDR1 SGDLS, CDR2 YYNGEE. There are 15 residues in the CDR3. The CDR3 DNA is TGTGCCAGCGGGATTGGCGGGAGCTCCTACAATGAGCAGTTCTTC. This gives the protein CASGIGGSSYNEQFF. The full variable domain, completed using reference TRBV9 and TRBJ2-1, is DSGVTQTPKHLITATGQRVTLRCSPRSGDLSVYWYQQSLDQGLQFLIQYYNGEERAKGNILERFSAQQFPDLHSELNLSSLELGDSALYFCASGIGGSSYNEQFFGPGTRLTVL.

This clone was counted a single time. The chain recombines TRBV7-8 with TRBJ2-1; TRBD1 matches at 7 bases. CDR1 is SGHVS and CDR2 is FQNEAQ in the germline V gene. CDR3 length equals 16 residues. After removal of 5 bases from V and 6 bases from J, the junction contained 13 bases not matched to a gene. CDR3 protein: CASSLRRDRPFNEQFF. The DNA for the CDR3 is TGTGCCAGCAGCCTACGCCGGGACAGACCTTTCAATGAGCAGTTCTTC.

The V gene is TRBV19, the J gene TRBJ2-7; D may be TRBD1 (5 bases). V was cut by 9 bases and J by 0 bases, with 15 bases left in between. Germline loops: CDR1 LNHDA, CDR2 SQIVND (reference sequence). This CDR3 is built from 14 residues. CDR3 DNA sequence: TGTGCCAGCAAAAAGGGGTGGAGCTCCTACGAGCAGTACTTC. This codes for CASKKGWSSYEQYF.

The chain uses TRBV25-1 and TRBJ1-6; a weak D match, TRBD1 (6 bases). Per germline, CDR1 MGHDK and CDR2 SYGVNS. V lost 1 base to trimming and J lost 8 bases, with 9 bases between them. The CDR3 contains 14 residues. The DNA of the CDR3 is TGTGCCAGCAGTGAATCTGGGGGCCATTCACCCCTCCACTTT. Protein product: CASSESGGHSPLHF.